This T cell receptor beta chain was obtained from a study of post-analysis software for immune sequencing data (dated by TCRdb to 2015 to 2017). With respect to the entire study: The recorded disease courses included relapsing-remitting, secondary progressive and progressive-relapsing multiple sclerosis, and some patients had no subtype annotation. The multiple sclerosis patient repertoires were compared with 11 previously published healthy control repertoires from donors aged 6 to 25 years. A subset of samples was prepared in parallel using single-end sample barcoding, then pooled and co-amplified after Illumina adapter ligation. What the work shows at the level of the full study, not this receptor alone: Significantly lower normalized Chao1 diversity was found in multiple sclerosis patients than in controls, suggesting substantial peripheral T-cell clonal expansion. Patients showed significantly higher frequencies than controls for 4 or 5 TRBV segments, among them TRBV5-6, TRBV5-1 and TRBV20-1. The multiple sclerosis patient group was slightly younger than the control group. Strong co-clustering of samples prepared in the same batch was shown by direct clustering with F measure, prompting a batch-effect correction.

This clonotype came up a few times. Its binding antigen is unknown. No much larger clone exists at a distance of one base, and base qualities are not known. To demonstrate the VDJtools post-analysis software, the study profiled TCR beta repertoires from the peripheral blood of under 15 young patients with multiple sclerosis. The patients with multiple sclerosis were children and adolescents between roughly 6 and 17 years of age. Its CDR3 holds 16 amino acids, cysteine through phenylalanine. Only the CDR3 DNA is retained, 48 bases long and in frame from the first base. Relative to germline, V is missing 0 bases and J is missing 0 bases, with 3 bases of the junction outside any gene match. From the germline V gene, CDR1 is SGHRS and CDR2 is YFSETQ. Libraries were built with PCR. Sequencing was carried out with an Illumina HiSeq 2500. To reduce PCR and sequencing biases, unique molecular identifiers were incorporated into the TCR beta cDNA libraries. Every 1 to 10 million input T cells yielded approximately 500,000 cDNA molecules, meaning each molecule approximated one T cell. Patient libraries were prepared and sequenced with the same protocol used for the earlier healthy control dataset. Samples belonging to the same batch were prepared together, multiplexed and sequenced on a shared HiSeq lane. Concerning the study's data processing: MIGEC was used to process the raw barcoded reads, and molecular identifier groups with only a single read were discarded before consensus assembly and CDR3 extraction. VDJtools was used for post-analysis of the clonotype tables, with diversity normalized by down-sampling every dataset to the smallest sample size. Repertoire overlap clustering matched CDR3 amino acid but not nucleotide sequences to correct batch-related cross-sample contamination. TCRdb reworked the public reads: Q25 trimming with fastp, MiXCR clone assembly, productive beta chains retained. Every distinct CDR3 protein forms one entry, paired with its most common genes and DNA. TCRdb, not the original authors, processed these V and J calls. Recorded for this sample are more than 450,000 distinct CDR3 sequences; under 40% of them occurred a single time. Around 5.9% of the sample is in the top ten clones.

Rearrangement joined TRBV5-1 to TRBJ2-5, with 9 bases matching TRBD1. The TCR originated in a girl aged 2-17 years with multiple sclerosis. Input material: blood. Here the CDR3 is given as CASSLGWTGDQETQYF. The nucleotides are TGCGCCAGCAGCTTGGGGTGGACAGGGGACCAAGAGACCCAGTACTTC.